Below, 2 T cell receptor beta chains from the same sample are listed, as sequenced in a study of blood T cell repertoires in COVID-19. Here immunoSEQ multiplex PCR was the method, and the copy in TCRdb shows in-frame clones only, minus some. The profile shows 100,000 to 150,000 clones, around 86% of them singletons. Material: peripheral blood. The source is a man in his 60s with acute or convalescent COVID-19.

This chain joins TRBV9 and TRBJ2-1; D possibly corresponds to TRBD2 (5 bases). The germline gives CDR1 SGDLS, CDR2 YYNGEE. The CDR3 is made up of 14 amino acids. V dropped 1 base and J dropped 5 bases, with 10 bases sitting between them. CDR3 bases: TGTGCCAGCAGCGTAACAGCGGCGAACAATGAGCAGTTCTTC. This codes for CASSVTAANNEQFF. The entire variable domain, with the rest obtained from reference TRBV9 and TRBJ2-1, is as follows: DSGVTQTPKHLITATGQRVTLRCSPRSGDLSVYWYQQSLDQGLQFLIQYYNGEERAKGNILERFSAQQFPDLHSELNLSSLELGDSALYFCASSVTAANNEQFFGPGTRLTVL.

V is TRBV5-5 and J is TRBJ1-4; 8 bases line up with TRBD1. J was trimmed by 7 bases and V by 4 bases; bases with no gene match: 9. CDR1 and CDR2 (germline): SGHKS, YYEKEE (reference sequence). CDR3 length equals 15 residues. CDR3 amino acids: CASSARQGAGEKLFF. CDR3 coding DNA: TGTGCCAGCAGCGCCAGGCAGGGGGCGGGTGAAAAACTGTTTTTT.